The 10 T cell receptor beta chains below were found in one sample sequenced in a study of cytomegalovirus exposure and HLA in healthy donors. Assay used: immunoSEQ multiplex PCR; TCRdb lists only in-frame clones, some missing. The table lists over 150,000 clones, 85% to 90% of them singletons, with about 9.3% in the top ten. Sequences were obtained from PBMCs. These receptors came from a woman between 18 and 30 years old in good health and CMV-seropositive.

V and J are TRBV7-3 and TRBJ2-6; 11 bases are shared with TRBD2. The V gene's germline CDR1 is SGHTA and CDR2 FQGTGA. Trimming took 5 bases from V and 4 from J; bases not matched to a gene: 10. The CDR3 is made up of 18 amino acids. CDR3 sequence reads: CASSPNSGRAAGANVLTF. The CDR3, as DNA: TGTGCCAGCAGCCCTAATAGCGGGAGGGCCGCGGGGGCCAACGTCCTGACTTTC. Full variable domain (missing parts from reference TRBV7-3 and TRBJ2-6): GAGVSQTPSNKVTEKGKYVELRCDPISGHTALYWYRQSLGQGPEFLIYFQGTGAADDSGLPNDRFFAVRPEGSVSTLKIQRTERGDSAVYLCASSPNSGRAAGANVLTFGAGSRLTVL.

The CDR3 coding sequence is TGTGCCACCATTCAACAGATATCCTACGAGCAGTACTTC. It specifies CATIQQISYEQYF. The gene calls are TRBV2 and TRBJ2-7; D gene ambiguous. V was clipped by 10 bases and J by 1 base, with 14 bases between them. Germline lookup yields CDR1 SNHLY and CDR2 FYNNEI. The CDR3 length is 13 residues. Drawing the rest from reference TRBV2 and TRBJ2-7, the complete variable domain is EPEVTQTPSHQVTQMGQEVILRCVPISNHLYFYWYRQILGQKVEFLVSFYNNEISEKSEIFDDQFSVERPDGSNFTLKIRSTKLEDSAMYFCATIQQISYEQYFGPGTRLTVT.

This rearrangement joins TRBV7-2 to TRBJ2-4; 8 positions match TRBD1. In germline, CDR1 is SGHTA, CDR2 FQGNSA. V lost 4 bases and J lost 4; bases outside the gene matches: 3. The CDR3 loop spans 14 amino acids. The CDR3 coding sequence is TGTGCCAGCAGCTCGGGACAGGATAAAAACATTCAGTACTTC. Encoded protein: CASSSGQDKNIQYF. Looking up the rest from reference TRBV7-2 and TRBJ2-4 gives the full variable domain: GAGVSQSPSNKVTEKGKDVELRCDPISGHTALYWYRQSLGQGLEFLIYFQGNSAPDKSGLPSDRFSAERTGGSVSTLTIQRTQQEDSAVYLCASSSGQDKNIQYFGAGTRLSVL.

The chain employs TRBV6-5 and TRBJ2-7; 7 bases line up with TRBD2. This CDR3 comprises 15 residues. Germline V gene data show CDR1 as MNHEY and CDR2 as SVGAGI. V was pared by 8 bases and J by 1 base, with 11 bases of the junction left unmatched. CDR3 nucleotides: TGTGCCAGCTCCAGGGCGCAGGGAGGGTCCTACGAGCAGTACTTC. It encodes CASSRAQGGSYEQYF.

CDR3 coding DNA: TGTGCCAGCACCTCGGGACTAGCAACGAGCGAGCAGTACTTC. It yields the protein CASTSGLATSEQYF. The chain uses TRBV6-1 and TRBJ2-7, with 9 positions matching TRBD2. V trimming: 7 bases; J trimming: 6 bases; junction bases outside the gene matches: 10. From germline, CDR1 is MNHNS and CDR2 SASEGT. CDR3 length equals 14 residues.

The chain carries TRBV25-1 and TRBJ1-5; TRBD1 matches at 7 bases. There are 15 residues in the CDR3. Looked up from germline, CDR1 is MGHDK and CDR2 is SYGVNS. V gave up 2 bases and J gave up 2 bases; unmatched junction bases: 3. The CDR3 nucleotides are TGTGCCAGCAGTGAACACAGGGGTGGCAATCAGCCCCAGCATTTT. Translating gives CASSEHRGGNQPQHF.

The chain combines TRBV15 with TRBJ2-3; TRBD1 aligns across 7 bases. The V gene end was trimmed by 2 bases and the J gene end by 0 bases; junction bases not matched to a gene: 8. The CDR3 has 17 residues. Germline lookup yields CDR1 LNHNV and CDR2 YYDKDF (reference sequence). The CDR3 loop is CATSRSVGQFSTDTQYF. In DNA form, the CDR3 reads TGTGCCACCAGCAGATCAGTGGGACAGTTTAGCACAGATACGCAGTATTTT.

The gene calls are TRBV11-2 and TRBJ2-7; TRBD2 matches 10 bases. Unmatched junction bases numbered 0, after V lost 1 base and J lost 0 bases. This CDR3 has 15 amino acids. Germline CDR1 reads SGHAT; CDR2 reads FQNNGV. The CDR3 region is CASSLGTSGSYEQYF. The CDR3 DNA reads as TGTGCCAGCAGCTTAGGGACTAGCGGCTCCTACGAGCAGTACTTC.

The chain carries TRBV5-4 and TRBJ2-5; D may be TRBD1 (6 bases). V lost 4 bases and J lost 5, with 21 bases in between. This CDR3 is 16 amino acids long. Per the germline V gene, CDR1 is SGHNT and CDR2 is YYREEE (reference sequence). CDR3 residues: CASSVAPSGRGETQYF. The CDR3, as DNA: TGTGCCAGCAGCGTGGCACCAAGCGGAAGGGGGGAGACCCAGTACTTC.

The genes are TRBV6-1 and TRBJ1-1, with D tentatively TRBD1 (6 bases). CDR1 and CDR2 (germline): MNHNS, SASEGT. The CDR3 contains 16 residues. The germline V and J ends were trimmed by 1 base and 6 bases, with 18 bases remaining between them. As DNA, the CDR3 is TGTGCCAGCAGTGAAGTCAGGGGAAGGGGTCTCGCTGAAGCTTTCTTT. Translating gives CASSEVRGRGLAEAFF.